Listed here are 14 T cell receptor beta chains from one sample, sequenced in a study of CD8 T cells in ankylosing spondylitis. TCRdb used MiXCR to reprocess the 5' RACE reads, holding one entry per CDR3 protein. Among about 800,000 distinct CDR3 sequences listed, about 11% were seen once. Their target antigens are unknown. Whole-study results and caveats: Characteristic of ankylosing spondylitis blood, it appeared, was a TCR beta motif comprising several highly homologous variants.

The sequencing sample was made of blood, either unsorted or a sorted T cell fraction (not recorded which). The source of these receptors is a male donor with ankylosing spondylitis.

For this clonotype: At one end the junction does not follow the germline gene, possibly because of a read error. The chain combines TRBV12-3 or TRBV12-4 with TRBJ2-7; no reliable D call. The CDR3 has 14 amino acids. CDR3 DNA: TGTGCCGGCAGTTTAGGCGGAGTCATCTACGAGCAGTACTTC. It specifies CAGSLGGVIYEQYF.

The CDR3 sequence is CATSRDRESQYF. The DNA of the CDR3 is TGTGCCACCAGCAGAGATCGAGAATCTCAGTACTTC. The V and J genes are TRBV15 and TRBJ2-7; D unclear. Germline V lookup: CDR1 LNHNV, CDR2 YYDKDF (reference sequence). The CDR3 spans 12 residues. The V end was cut by 0 bases, the J end by 10 bases, with 10 bases between.

This rearrangement joins TRBV2 to TRBJ1-5; D unresolved. In germline, CDR1 is SNHLY, CDR2 FYNNEI. There are 14 residues in the CDR3. Trimming left V 3 bases short and J 4 bases short, with 10 bases between. The CDR3 sequence: CASSDRFRNQPQHF. The CDR3 DNA reads as TGTGCCAGCAGTGACAGGTTTAGGAATCAGCCCCAGCATTTT.

This clonotype was observed a few times. This chain links TRBV20-1 with TRBJ1-4; D gene uncertain. Looked up from germline, CDR1 is DFQATT and CDR2 is SNEGSKA (reference sequence). The CDR3 is 15 residues long. V was cut by 0 bases and J by 8 bases, with 16 bases left in between. CDR3 sequence reads: CSAREPAGREEKLFF. The CDR3 nucleotides are TGCAGTGCTAGAGAGCCGGCAGGTAGAGAAGAAAAACTGTTTTTT.

The CDR3 coding sequence is TGTGCCAGCAGCTCGATCAGGGTTTTGGAGACCCAGTACTTC. The encoded protein is CASSSIRVLETQYF. The genes are TRBV11-2 and TRBJ2-5; perhaps TRBD1 as D (5 bases). Germline loops: CDR1 SGHAT, CDR2 FQNNGV. The CDR3 is 14 amino acids. The ends were cut back, 4 bases at V and 5 bases at J, with 14 bases in the middle. The whole variable domain, remainder taken from reference TRBV11-2 and TRBJ2-5, is EAGVAQSPRYKIIEKRQSVAFWCNPISGHATLYWYQQILGQGPKLLIQFQNNGVVDDSQLPKDRFSAERLKGVDSTLKIQPAKLEDSAVYLCASSSIRVLETQYFGPGTRLLVL.

This clonotype was found a few times. The rearrangement joins TRBV29-1 to TRBJ1-1; D is unresolved. This CDR3 has 14 amino acids. Germline V gives CDR1 SQVTM, CDR2 ANQGSEA. With 5 bases removed from V and 7 bases from J, the gap between germline ends came to 20 bases. CDR3 DNA sequence: TGCAGCGTTCGCCCCCTCTACGGCCAAGATGAAGCTTTCTTT. Translation: CSVRPLYGQDEAFF.

J is TRBJ2-1 and V is TRBV20-1; 9 positions match TRBD1. The CDR3 totals 15 residues. Germline trimming cut 5 bases from V and 9 bases from J; bases unmatched to any gene: 14. Per germline, CDR1 DFQATT and CDR2 SNEGSKA (reference sequence). CDR3: CSASRAGQGTGEQFF. CDR3 nucleotide sequence: TGCAGTGCTTCTAGGGCCGGACAGGGGACCGGTGAGCAGTTCTTC.

There are a few counts of this clonotype. This chain links TRBV4-1 with TRBJ2-1, with D unresolved. The CDR3 has 16 amino acids. In germline, CDR1 is MGHRA, CDR2 YSYEKL. The V end was cut by 1 base, the J end by 4 bases, with 14 bases between. CDR3 sequence reads: CASSQVPRGKYNEQFF. CDR3 nucleotides: TGCGCCAGCAGCCAAGTTCCTCGCGGTAAATACAATGAGCAGTTCTTC.

The V call is TRBV29-1, the J call TRBJ2-5; D might be TRBD1 or TRBD2, each matching 6 bases. Trimming cost V 1 base and J 6 bases, with 12 bases left between them. CDR3 length: 13 amino acids. Germline-derived CDR1 and CDR2 are SQVTM and ANQGSEA. The CDR3 here is CSVEAGATKTQYF. CDR3 nucleotide sequence: TGCAGCGTTGAAGCGGGGGCAACAAAGACCCAGTACTTC.

This clonotype has more than one count but fewer than ten. V and J are TRBV20-1 and TRBJ2-2; D is possibly TRBD1 (6 bases). The V gene lost 5 bases and the J gene lost 5 bases, with 18 bases spanning the gap. The CDR3 has 15 amino acids. Germline V lookup: CDR1 DFQATT, CDR2 SNEGSKA (reference sequence). CDR3 DNA: TGCAGTGCTGCTTCAGAACACGACAGGACCGGGGAGCTGTTTTTT. This codes for CSAASEHDRTGELFF.

At least ten counts were recorded for this clonotype. J is TRBJ2-2 and V is TRBV11-1; D not resolved. Trimming pared 5 bases from V and 5 bases from J, leaving 9 bases between. The CDR3 spans 13 residues. Germline CDR1 and CDR2: SGHAT and FQDESV (reference sequence). The CDR3 spells CASSPSRTGELFF. In DNA, the CDR3 is TGTGCCAGCAGCCCGAGCCGGACCGGGGAGCTGTTTTTT.

The chain uses TRBV20-1 and TRBJ2-5, with D maybe TRBD1 (5 bases). The CDR3 runs to 13 residues. Germline assignment: CDR1 DFQATT and CDR2 SNEGSKA (reference sequence). V was trimmed by 5 bases and J by 4 bases, leaving 14 bases between them. The CDR3 DNA reads as TGCAGTGCTCATCACATGGACACAGAGACCCAGTACTTC. It encodes CSAHHMDTETQYF.

This clonotype was observed at least ten times. The chain combines TRBV7-2 with TRBJ1-2, with 8 bases that match TRBD1. CDR3 length: 15 amino acids. CDR1 and CDR2 (germline): SGHTA, FQGNSA. After removal of 1 base from V and 3 bases from J, the junction contained 4 bases not matched to a gene. In DNA form, the CDR3 reads TGTGCCAGCAGCTTAGTTGGACAGGGAGACTATGGCTACACCTTC. It specifies CASSLVGQGDYGYTF.

The chain couples TRBV20-1 to TRBJ1-2; D not certain. This CDR3 region has 13 residues. Trimming stripped 6 bases from V and 0 bases from J, with 11 bases between. The germline V gene has CDR1 DFQATT and CDR2 SNEGSKA (reference sequence). The CDR3 DNA reads as TGCAGTGCAAGGACTCCAACTAACTATGGCTACACCTTC. It translates to CSARTPTNYGYTF.